This section outlines one T cell receptor beta chain sequence together with its context. This specimen includes other DNA sequences encoding the same CDR3. The data originate from a study of blood T cell repertoires in COVID-19. The assay was immunoSEQ multiplex PCR, and TCRdb's table has in-frame clones only and misses some. The sample consists of over 450,000 clones, 89% of them appearing once. The clonotype was recovered from a man between 18 and 35 years old with COVID-19, enrolled during active disease. Sequenced: peripheral blood.

CDR3 bases: TGCGCCAGCAGCTTAGACACAGGGACTGGGGCCAACGTCCTGACTTTC. It translates to CASSLDTGTGANVLTF. The chain is built from TRBV5-1 and TRBJ2-6; tentative D call: TRBD1 (6 bases). The germline V gene encodes CDR1 SGHRS and CDR2 YFSETQ. This CDR3 has 16 residues. V was cut by 2 bases and J by 2 bases, with 11 bases left in between.